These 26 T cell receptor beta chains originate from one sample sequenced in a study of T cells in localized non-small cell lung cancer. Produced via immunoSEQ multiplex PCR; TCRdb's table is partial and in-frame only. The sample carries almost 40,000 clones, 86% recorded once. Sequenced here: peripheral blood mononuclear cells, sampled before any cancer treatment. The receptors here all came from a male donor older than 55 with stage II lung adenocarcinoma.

The CDR3 nucleotides are TGTGCCAGCAGCTTAGACGCCCGTGGGAATGAGCAGTTCTTC. This gives the protein CASSLDARGNEQFF. The gene calls are TRBV11-3 and TRBJ2-1; no reliable D call. CDR3 size: 14 residues. V lost 0 bases, J lost 7 bases, and 10 bases lay in between. Looked up from germline, CDR1 is SGHNT and CDR2 is YENEEA.

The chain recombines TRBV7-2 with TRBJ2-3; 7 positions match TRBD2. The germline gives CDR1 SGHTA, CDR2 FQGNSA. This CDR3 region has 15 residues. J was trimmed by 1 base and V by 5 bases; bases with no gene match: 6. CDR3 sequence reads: CASSPSAGRTDTQYF. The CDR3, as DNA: TGTGCCAGCAGCCCCTCAGCGGGACGCACAGATACGCAGTATTTT.

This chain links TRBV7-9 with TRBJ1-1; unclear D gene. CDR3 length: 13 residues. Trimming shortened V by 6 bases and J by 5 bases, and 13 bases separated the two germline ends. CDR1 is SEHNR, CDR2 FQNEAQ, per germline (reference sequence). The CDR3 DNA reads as TGTGCCAGCAGTCCCACCCCTAGGACTGAAGCTTTCTTT. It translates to CASSPTPRTEAFF. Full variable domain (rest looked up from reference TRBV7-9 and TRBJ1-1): DTGVSQNPRHKITKRGQNVTFRCDPISEHNRLYWYRQTLGQGPEFLTYFQNEAQLEKSRLLSDRFSAERPKGSFSTLEIQRTEQGDSAMYLCASSPTPRTEAFFGQGTRLTVV.

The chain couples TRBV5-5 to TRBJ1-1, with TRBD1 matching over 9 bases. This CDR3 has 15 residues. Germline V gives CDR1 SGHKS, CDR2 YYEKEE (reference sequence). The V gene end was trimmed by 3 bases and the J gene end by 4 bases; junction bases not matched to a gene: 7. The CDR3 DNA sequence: TGTGCCAGCAGCTCGGGACAGGGTGGGTCCACTGAAGCTTTCTTT. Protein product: CASSSGQGGSTEAFF.

CDR3: CASSYVRGYNEQFF. DNA for the CDR3: TGTGCCAGCAGTTACGTAAGAGGGTACAATGAGCAGTTCTTC. This rearrangement joins TRBV6-5 to TRBJ2-1, with a weak D call TRBD2 (5 bases). CDR3 size: 14 residues. V shed 2 bases and J shed 4 bases, with 9 bases lying between them. Germline loops: CDR1 MNHEY, CDR2 SVGAGI.

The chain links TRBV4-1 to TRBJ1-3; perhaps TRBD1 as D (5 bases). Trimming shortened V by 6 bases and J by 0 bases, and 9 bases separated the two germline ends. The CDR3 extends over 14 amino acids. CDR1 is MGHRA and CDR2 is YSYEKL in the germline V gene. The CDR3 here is CASSRTLSGNTIYF. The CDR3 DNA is TGCGCCAGCAGTCGGACACTCTCTGGAAACACCATATATTTT.

CDR3 residues: CASSLSSGSLVGEQFF. CDR3 DNA sequence: TGTGCCAGCAGCCTGTCTAGCGGGAGCTTAGTGGGTGAGCAGTTCTTC. This chain connects TRBV7-3 to TRBJ2-1; 10 bases are a match to TRBD2. After removal of 5 bases from V and 9 bases from J, the junction contained 13 bases not matched to a gene. Germline assignment: CDR1 SGHTA and CDR2 FQGTGA. The CDR3 runs 16 residues.

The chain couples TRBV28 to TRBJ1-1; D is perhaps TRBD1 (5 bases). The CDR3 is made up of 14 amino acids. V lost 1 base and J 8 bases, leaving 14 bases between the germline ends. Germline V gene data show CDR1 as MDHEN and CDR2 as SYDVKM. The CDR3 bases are TGTGCCAGCAGTTTATCCTTATTGCGGGGCGAAGCTTTCTTT. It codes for CASSLSLLRGEAFF. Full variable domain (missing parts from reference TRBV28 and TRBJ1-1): DVKVTQSSRYLVKRTGEKVFLECVQDMDHENMFWYRQDPGLGLRLIYFSYDVKMKEKGDIPEGYSVSREKKERFSLILESASTNQTSMYLCASSLSLLRGEAFFGQGTRLTVV.

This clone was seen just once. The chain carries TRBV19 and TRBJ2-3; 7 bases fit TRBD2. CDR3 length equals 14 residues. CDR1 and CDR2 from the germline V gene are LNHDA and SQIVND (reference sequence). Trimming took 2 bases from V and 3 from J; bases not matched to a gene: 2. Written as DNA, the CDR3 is TGTGCCAGTAGTATACACGGGAGGACAGATACGCAGTATTTT. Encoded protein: CASSIHGRTDTQYF. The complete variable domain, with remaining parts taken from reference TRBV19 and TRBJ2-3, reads DGGITQSPKYLFRKEGQNVTLSCEQNLNHDAMYWYRQDPGQGLRLIYYSQIVNDFQKGDIAEGYSVSREKKESFPLTVTSAQKNPTAFYLCASSIHGRTDTQYFGPGTRLTVL.

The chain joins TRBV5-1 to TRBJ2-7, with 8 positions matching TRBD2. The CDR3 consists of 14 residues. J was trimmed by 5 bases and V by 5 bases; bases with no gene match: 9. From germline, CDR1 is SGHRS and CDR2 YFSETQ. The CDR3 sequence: CASRPGLAGNEQYF. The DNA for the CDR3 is TGCGCCAGCAGACCAGGACTAGCCGGCAACGAGCAGTACTTC.

The CDR3 DNA reads as TGTGCCAGCTCACCACCAACGAACACTGAAGCTTTCTTT. Encoded protein: CASSPPTNTEAFF. This chain links TRBV18 with TRBJ1-1; D not resolved. The germline CDR1 and CDR2 sequences are KGHSH and LQKENI. The V end lost 0 bases, the J end lost 1 base, and 3 bases lay between the germline ends. The CDR3 runs to 13 residues.

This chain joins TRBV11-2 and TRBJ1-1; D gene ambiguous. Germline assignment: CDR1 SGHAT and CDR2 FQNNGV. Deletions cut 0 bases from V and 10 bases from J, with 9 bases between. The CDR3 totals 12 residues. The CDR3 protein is CASSLEREIAFF. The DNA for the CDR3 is TGTGCCAGCAGCTTAGAAAGGGAGATAGCTTTCTTT.

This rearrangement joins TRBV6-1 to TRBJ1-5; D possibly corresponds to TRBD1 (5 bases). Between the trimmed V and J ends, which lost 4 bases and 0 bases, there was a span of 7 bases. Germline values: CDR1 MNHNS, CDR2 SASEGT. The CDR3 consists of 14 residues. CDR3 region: CASSGQPSNQPQHF. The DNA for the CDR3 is TGTGCCAGCAGTGGACAGCCTAGCAATCAGCCCCAGCATTTT.

As DNA, the CDR3 is TGTGCCAGCACCACGGGACTCATGAACACTGAAGCTTTCTTT. Translation: CASTTGLMNTEAFF. The V gene is TRBV2, the J gene TRBJ1-1; D perhaps matches TRBD1 (5 bases). There are 14 residues in the CDR3. Trimming cost V 7 bases and J 0 bases, with 12 bases left between them. Germline CDR1 SNHLY, CDR2 FYNNEI.

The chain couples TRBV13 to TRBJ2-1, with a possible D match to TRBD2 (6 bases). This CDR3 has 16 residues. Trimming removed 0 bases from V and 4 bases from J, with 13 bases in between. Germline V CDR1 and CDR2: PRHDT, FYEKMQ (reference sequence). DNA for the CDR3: TGTGCCAGCAGCTTAGGGACTAGTGGGACTTACAATGAGCAGTTCTTC. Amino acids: CASSLGTSGTYNEQFF.

Here the CDR3 reads CAISEHGYEQYF. The CDR3 bases are TGTGCCATCAGTGAACACGGCTACGAGCAGTACTTC. J is TRBJ2-7 and V is TRBV10-3; the D is unclear. V lost 3 bases and J lost 3, with 6 bases in between. The CDR3 extends over 12 amino acids. Germline values: CDR1 ENHRY, CDR2 SYGVKD.

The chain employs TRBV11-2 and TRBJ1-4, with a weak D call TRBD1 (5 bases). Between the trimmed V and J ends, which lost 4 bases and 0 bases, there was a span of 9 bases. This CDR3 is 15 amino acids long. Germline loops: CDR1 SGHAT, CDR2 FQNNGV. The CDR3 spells CASSWGPPTNEKLFF. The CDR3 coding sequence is TGTGCCAGCAGCTGGGGACCTCCAACTAATGAAAAACTGTTTTTT. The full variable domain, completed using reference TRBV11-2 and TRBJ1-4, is EAGVAQSPRYKIIEKRQSVAFWCNPISGHATLYWYQQILGQGPKLLIQFQNNGVVDDSQLPKDRFSAERLKGVDSTLKIQPAKLEDSAVYLCASSWGPPTNEKLFFGSGTQLSVL.

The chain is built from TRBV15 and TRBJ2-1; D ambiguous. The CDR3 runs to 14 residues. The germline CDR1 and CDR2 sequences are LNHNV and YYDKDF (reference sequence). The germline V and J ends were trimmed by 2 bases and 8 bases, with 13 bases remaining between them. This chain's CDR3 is CATSRRHSGDEQFF. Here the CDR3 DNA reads TGTGCCACCAGCAGACGACACTCCGGCGATGAGCAGTTCTTC.

CDR3 bases: TGTGCCAGCAGCCGACCGGGACGCGCAACTGAAGCTTTCTTT. This translates into CASSRPGRATEAFF. V usage is TRBV16 and J usage is TRBJ1-1, with a tentative D call TRBD1 (5 bases). The CDR3 has 14 residues. V gave up 4 bases and J gave up 5 bases, with 14 bases separating them. The germline gives CDR1 KGHSY, CDR2 FQNENV.

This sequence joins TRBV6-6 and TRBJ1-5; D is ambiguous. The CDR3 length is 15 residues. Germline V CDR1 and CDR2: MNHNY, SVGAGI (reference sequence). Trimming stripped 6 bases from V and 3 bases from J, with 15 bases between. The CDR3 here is CASRADIPNNQPQHF. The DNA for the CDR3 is TGTGCCAGCAGAGCCGACATCCCGAACAATCAGCCCCAGCATTTT.

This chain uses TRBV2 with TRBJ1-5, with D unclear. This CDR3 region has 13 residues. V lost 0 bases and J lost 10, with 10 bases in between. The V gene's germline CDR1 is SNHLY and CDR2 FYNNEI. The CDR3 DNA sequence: TGTGCCAGCAGTGAAGCCGGAGTATCTCCCCAGCATTTT. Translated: CASSEAGVSPQHF.

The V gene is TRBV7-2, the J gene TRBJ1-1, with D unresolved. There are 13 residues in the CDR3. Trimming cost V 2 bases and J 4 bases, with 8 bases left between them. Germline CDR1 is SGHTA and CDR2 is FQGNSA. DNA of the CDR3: TGTGCCAGCAGCTTACTTAGCGCCACTGAAGCTTTCTTT. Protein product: CASSLLSATEAFF.

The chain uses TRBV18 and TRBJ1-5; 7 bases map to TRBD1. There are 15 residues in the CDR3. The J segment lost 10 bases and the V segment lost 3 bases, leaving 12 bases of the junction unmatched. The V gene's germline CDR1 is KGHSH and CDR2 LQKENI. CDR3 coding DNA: TGTGCCAGCTCACCTGGGGGACAGCTGTCTCTACCCCAGCATTTT. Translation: CASSPGGQLSLPQHF.

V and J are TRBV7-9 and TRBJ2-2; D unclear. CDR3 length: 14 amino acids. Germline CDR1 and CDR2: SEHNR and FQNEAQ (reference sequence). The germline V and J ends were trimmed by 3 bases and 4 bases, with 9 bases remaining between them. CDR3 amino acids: CASSFYSGTGELFF. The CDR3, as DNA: TGTGCCAGCAGCTTTTACTCGGGCACCGGGGAGCTGTTTTTT.

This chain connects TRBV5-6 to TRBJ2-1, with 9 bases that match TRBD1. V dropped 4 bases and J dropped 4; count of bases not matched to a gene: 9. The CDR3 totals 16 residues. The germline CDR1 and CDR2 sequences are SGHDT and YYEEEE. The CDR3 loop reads CASSRPWDRAYNEQFF. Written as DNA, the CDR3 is TGTGCCAGCAGCCGCCCTTGGGACAGGGCTTACAATGAGCAGTTCTTC.

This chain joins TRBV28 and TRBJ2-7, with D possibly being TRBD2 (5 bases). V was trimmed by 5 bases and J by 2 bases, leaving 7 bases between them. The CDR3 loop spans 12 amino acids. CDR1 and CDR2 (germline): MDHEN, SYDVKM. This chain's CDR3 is CASSRAAYEQYF. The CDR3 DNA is TGTGCCAGCAGTCGAGCGGCCTACGAGCAGTACTTC.